The rows below give T cell receptor beta chains drawn from one sample of a study of blood T cells in healthy people across ages. Each CDR3 protein gets one entry after TCRdb re-called the 5' RACE reads with MiXCR. The repertoire holds 1.5 million to 2 million distinct CDR3 sequences, with around 42% as singletons. Sequencing was carried out using blood. These receptors were collected from a human donor in good health. Both conserved end residues are part of each CDR3. A D gene is named only where the DNA matches it firmly.

d_call,v_call,cdr3_aa
TRBD2,TRBV27,CASSKGAGGPGLTDTQYF
NA,TRBV7-9,CASSGNGAASGANVLTF
NA,TRBV20-1,CSASRGGAGYTF
NA,TRBV6-6,CASRYERENGYTF
TRBD2,TRBV5-1,CASSLVLSGSSYEQYF
NA,TRBV20-1,CSARRFGYNEQFF
NA,TRBV12-3/TRBV12-4,CASSLARNREGGEQYF
NA,TRBV7-3,CTSSQKGTTEQFF
NA,TRBV20-1,CSARDLVSVKVYEQYF
TRBD1,TRBV6-2/TRBV6-3,CASGLGQVNYGYTF
TRBD1,TRBV13,CASSLGLGQGNTEAFF
TRBD1,TRBV6-5,CASSPETGYYEETQYF
NA,TRBV4-1,CASSPPVDGEVQETQYF
TRBD2,TRBV7-2,CASRPSGGATYEQYF
NA,TRBV5-1,CASTLQETQYF
TRBD1,TRBV12-5,CASGFTTTGVSTDTQYF
NA,TRBV11-2,CASSPGPTSYEQYF
NA,TRBV2,CASKPWLDAAYGYTF
NA,TRBV7-2,CASGRPTGANVLTF
NA,TRBV7-9,CASSLVGEVGIQYF
NA,TRBV7-2,CASSLQGRHSEQYF
NA,TRBV30,CAWLEPERGPYEQYF
NA,TRBV7-9,CASSQSTLGSGYGYTF
NA,TRBV27,CASSPGPGSNTEAFF
NA,TRBV29-1,CSVEWGYGYTF
NA,TRBV12-5,CASGLNPGATEAFF
NA,TRBV12-3/TRBV12-4,CASSPGGFYYEQYF
NA,TRBV6-2/TRBV6-3,CASSYRGNRQPQHF
NA,TRBV5-6,CASSLDAPTYEQYF
TRBD1,TRBV12-3/TRBV12-4,CASSSTGEVGEKLFF
NA,TRBV29-1,CSVDKSGLQETQYF
TRBD2,TRBV12-3/TRBV12-4,CASSRLAATDTQYF
TRBD1,TRBV7-2,CASSFRQGYEQYF
NA,TRBV4-1,CASSQEINILYGYTF